Each of the 12 T cell receptor beta chains below was sequenced from the same sample in a study of patients and donors after allogeneic stem cell transplantation. One entry per CDR3 protein results from TCRdb running MiXCR on the RT-PCR reads. The table records a few hundred thousand distinct CDR3 sequences, 13% to 15% of them present only once. Input material: blood, either unsorted or a sorted T cell fraction (not recorded which). The receptors were sampled from a human donor who was either an allogeneic HSCT recipient or a stem cell or donor lymphocyte infusion donor (not recorded which). It is not recorded whose cells these are; they may come from a transplant donor.

This clonotype came up many times. V usage is TRBV7-3 and J usage is TRBJ2-3; D perhaps matches TRBD1 (6 bases). Germline V gives CDR1 SGHTA, CDR2 FQGTGA. This CDR3 region has 15 residues. V was pared by 1 base and J by 3 bases, with 11 bases between. The CDR3 loop reads CASSLSQGRTDTQYF. The CDR3 nucleotides read TGTGCCAGCAGCTTAAGTCAGGGGCGGACAGATACGCAGTATTTT.

J is TRBJ2-3 and V is TRBV3-1, with 13 positions matching TRBD2. This CDR3 is 16 amino acids long. Trimming at V came to 4 bases and at J to 5 bases, leaving 6 bases not matched to a gene. The germline V gene has CDR1 LGHDT and CDR2 YNNKEL (reference sequence). CDR3 sequence: CASSPRLAGGGDTQYF. The CDR3 region has the DNA TGTGCCAGCAGCCCTCGACTAGCGGGGGGAGGAGATACGCAGTATTTT.

This clonotype has more than one count but fewer than ten. The V and J genes are TRBV3-1 and TRBJ1-2; D remains ambiguous. Trimming took 4 bases from V and 4 from J, leaving 16 bases between them. Germline lookup yields CDR1 LGHDT and CDR2 YNNKEL (reference sequence). This CDR3 is built from 15 residues. CDR3 in amino acids: CASSLSAARIYGYTF. CDR3 sequence (DNA): TGTGCCAGCAGCCTAAGTGCCGCCCGTATCTATGGCTACACCTTC. The whole variable domain, filled in from reference TRBV3-1 and TRBJ1-2, reads DTAVSQTPKYLVTQMGNDKSIKCEQNLGHDTMYWYKQDSKKFLKIMFSYNNKELIINETVPNRFSPKSPDKAHLNLHINSLELGDSAVYFCASSLSAARIYGYTFGSGTRLTVV.

This clonotype was seen more than once but under ten times. The chain carries TRBV4-1 and TRBJ1-6; no definite D call. The CDR3 extends over 16 amino acids. Germline CDR1 reads MGHRA; CDR2 reads YSYEKL. Trimming left V 0 bases short and J 3 bases short, with 9 bases between. The CDR3 DNA follows: TGCGCCAGCAGCCAAGATGGGCCGGTCTATAATTCACCCCTCCACTTT. It specifies CASSQDGPVYNSPLHF.

This clonotype was picked up a small number of times. The chain couples TRBV21-1 to TRBJ1-2; the D call TRBD1 from the table was never checked on the DNA. TRBV21-1 is a listed pseudogene. The CDR3 is made up of 17 amino acids. CDR3 in DNA: TGTGCCAGCAGCAAAAAAAAACGCAGGGGGCAAAGCTATGGCTACACCTTC. This codes for CASSKKKRRGQSYGYTF.

The chain has TRBV12-3 or TRBV12-4 and TRBJ1-5, with a weak D call TRBD1 (6 bases). This CDR3 region has 14 residues. The V end lost 5 bases, the J end lost 6 bases, and 14 bases lay between the germline ends. CDR3 bases: TGTGCCAGCAGTCTAGGGGGGGGCTCTCAGCCCCAGCATTTT. Amino acid sequence: CASSLGGGSQPQHF.

This chain links TRBV7-2 with TRBJ1-1, with D unresolved. Germline V lookup: CDR1 SGHTA, CDR2 FQGNSA. V shed 5 bases and J shed 0 bases, with 7 bases lying between them. The CDR3 has 13 residues. CDR3: CASSPDLNTEAFF. For the CDR3, the DNA is TGTGCCAGCAGCCCGGACTTGAACACTGAAGCTTTCTTT.

The gene calls are TRBV9 and TRBJ1-4, with a possible D match to TRBD1 (5 bases). The germline V and J ends were trimmed by 7 bases and 14 bases, with 15 bases remaining between them. This CDR3 has 11 residues. In germline, CDR1 is SGDLS, CDR2 YYNGEE. The DNA for the CDR3 is TGTGCCAGCGGGGGAGGCGGAAATCTGTTTTTT. Residues: CASGGGGNLFF.

The V call is TRBV19, the J call TRBJ2-7; weak D call: TRBD1 (5 bases). Germline loops: CDR1 LNHDA, CDR2 SQIVND (reference sequence). The CDR3 runs to 14 residues. Trimming left V 2 bases short and J 2 bases short, with 10 bases between. The CDR3 here is CASSIQGRTYEQYF. The CDR3 coding sequence is TGTGCCAGTAGTATACAGGGAAGGACCTACGAGCAGTACTTC. Full variable domain (rest looked up from reference TRBV19 and TRBJ2-7): DGGITQSPKYLFRKEGQNVTLSCEQNLNHDAMYWYRQDPGQGLRLIYYSQIVNDFQKGDIAEGYSVSREKKESFPLTVTSAQKNPTAFYLCASSIQGRTYEQYFGPGTRLTVT.

There are a few counts of this clonotype. This chain joins TRBV7-9 and TRBJ2-7; D remains unclear. The CDR3 runs 11 residues. Germline V gene sequence: CDR1 SEHNR, CDR2 FQNEAQ (reference sequence). Trimming stripped 5 bases from V and 6 bases from J, with 8 bases between. CDR3 sequence (DNA): TGTGCCAGCAGCCCTGAGAGCGAGCAGTACTTC. Translating gives CASSPESEQYF.

This clonotype was seen many times. The J gene is TRBJ1-6, the V gene TRBV6-1, with 10 bases aligning to TRBD1. J was trimmed by 8 bases and V by 8 bases; bases with no gene match: 6. Germline V gene lookup returns CDR1 MNHNS and CDR2 SASEGT. The CDR3 spans 14 residues. CDR3 region: CASGRDRGDSPLHF. The CDR3 DNA reads as TGTGCCAGCGGACGGGACAGGGGTGATTCACCCCTCCACTTT.

At least ten counts were recorded for this clonotype. The junction departs from the called germline gene at one end, perhaps through a read error. V gene TRBV9 combines with J gene TRBJ2-1; D is ambiguous. The germline V gene has CDR1 SGDLS and CDR2 YYNGEE. The CDR3 contains 16 residues. The DNA for the CDR3 is TGTGCCAGCAGCGCCCGAACTGGCACTGTGTACAGTGAGCAGTTCTTC. This codes for CASSARTGTVYSEQFF. Complete variable domain (other parts from reference TRBV9 and TRBJ2-1): DSGVTQTPKHLITATGQRVTLRCSPRSGDLSVYWYQQSLDQGLQFLIQYYNGEERAKGNILERFSAQQFPDLHSELNLSSLELGDSALYFCASSARTGTVYSEQFFGPGTRLTVL.